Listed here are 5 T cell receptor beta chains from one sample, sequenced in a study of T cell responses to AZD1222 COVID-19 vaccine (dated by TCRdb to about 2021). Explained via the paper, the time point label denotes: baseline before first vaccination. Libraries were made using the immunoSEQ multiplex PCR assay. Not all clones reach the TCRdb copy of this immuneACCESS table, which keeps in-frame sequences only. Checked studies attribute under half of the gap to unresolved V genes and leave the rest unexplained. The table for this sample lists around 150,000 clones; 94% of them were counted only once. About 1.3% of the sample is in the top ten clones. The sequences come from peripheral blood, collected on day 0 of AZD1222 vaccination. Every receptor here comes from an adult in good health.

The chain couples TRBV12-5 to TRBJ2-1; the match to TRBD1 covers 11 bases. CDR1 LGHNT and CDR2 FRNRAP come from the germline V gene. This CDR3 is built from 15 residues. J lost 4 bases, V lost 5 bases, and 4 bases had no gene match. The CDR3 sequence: CASGPGTGGYNEQFF. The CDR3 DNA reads TGTGCTAGTGGTCCCGGGACAGGGGGTTACAATGAGCAGTTCTTC.

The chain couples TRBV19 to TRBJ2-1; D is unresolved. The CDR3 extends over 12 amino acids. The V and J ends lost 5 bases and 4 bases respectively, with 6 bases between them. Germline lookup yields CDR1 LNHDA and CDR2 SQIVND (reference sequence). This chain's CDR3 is CASSLGYNEQFF. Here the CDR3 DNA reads TGTGCCAGTAGTTTGGGTTACAATGAGCAGTTCTTC.

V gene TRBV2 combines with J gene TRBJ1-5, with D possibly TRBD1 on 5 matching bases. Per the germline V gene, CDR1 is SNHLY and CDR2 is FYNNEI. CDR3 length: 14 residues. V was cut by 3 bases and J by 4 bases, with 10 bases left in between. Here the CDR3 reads CASSEAQVNQPQHF. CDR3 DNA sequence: TGTGCCAGCAGTGAGGCACAGGTAAATCAGCCCCAGCATTTT.

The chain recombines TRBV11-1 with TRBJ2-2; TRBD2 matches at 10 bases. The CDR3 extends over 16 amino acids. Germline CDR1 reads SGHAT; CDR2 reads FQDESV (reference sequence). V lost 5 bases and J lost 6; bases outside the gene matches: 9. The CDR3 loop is CASSPLAGALAGELFF. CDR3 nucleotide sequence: TGTGCCAGCAGCCCGCTAGCGGGAGCTCTCGCCGGGGAGCTGTTTTTT.

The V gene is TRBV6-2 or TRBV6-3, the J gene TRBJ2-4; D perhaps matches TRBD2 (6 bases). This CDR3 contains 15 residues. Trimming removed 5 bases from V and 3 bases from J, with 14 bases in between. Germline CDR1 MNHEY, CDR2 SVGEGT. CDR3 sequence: CASSQGGVDKNIQYF. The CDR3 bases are TGTGCCAGCAGTCAGGGCGGGGTTGACAAAAACATTCAGTACTTC.